These 27 T cell receptor beta chains share one sample of origin, sequenced in a study of CD8 T cells in ankylosing spondylitis (dated by TCRdb to the late 2010s). Receptor libraries were prepared by 5' RACE. Sequencing was carried out with an Illumina HiSeq 2500. TCRdb itself trimmed the public reads at Q25 with fastp, ran MiXCR and retained productive beta chains. All rows with the same CDR3 protein become a single entry with the most common DNA and genes. The sample table records 250,000 to 400,000 distinct CDR3 sequences; around 10% of these occur just once. Roughly 9% of the sample is taken by the ten largest. Source material: blood, either unsorted or a sorted T cell fraction (not recorded which). The receptors were sampled from a female donor with ankylosing spondylitis or in good health (not recorded which).

This clonotype was counted ten times or more. This chain connects TRBV7-2 to TRBJ2-3; D is ambiguous. With 5 bases removed from V and 4 bases from J, the gap between germline ends came to 16 bases. Germline V gene data show CDR1 as SGHTA and CDR2 as FQGNSA. This CDR3 is 15 amino acids long. The CDR3 reads CASSRWSRTSDTQYF. As DNA, the CDR3 is TGTGCCAGCAGCCGATGGTCCAGGACCTCAGATACGCAGTATTTT.

This clonotype was picked up many times. This sequence joins TRBV20-1 and TRBJ2-7; D unclear. The CDR3 runs to 13 residues. Trimming removed 0 bases from V and 3 bases from J, with 9 bases in between. Germline CDR1 is DFQATT and CDR2 is SNEGSKA (reference sequence). CDR3 residues: CSARDFYNYEQYF. The CDR3 DNA is TGCAGTGCTAGAGATTTTTACAACTACGAGCAGTACTTC.

This chain uses TRBV9 with TRBJ2-1; 7 nucleotides align to TRBD2. V was clipped by 6 bases and J by 6 bases; unmatched bases: 6. In germline, CDR1 is SGDLS, CDR2 YYNGEE. The CDR3 spans 13 residues. DNA of the CDR3: TGTGCCAGCACGGGGGGATATAGCAATGAGCAGTTCTTC. Residues: CASTGGYSNEQFF.

Many counts were recorded for this clonotype. This chain's CDR3 is CASRDTGDPYGYTF. The CDR3 DNA sequence: TGTGCCAGCAGGGATACAGGGGATCCCTATGGCTACACCTTC. The gene calls are TRBV11-1 and TRBJ1-2; TRBD1 aligns across 7 bases. The junction had 8 bases not matched to a gene; V was cut back by 6 bases and J by 4 bases. The CDR3 has 14 amino acids. Germline V gives CDR1 SGHAT, CDR2 FQDESV (reference sequence). Complete variable domain (other parts from reference TRBV11-1 and TRBJ1-2): EAEVAQSPRYKITEKSQAVAFWCDPISGHATLYWYRQILGQGPELLVQFQDESVVDDSQLPKDRFSAERLKGVDSTLKIQPAELGDSAMYLCASRDTGDPYGYTFGSGTRLTVV.

In regard to this clonotype: This may come from a read error, since a much larger clone is one base off. The rearrangement links TRBV20-1 to TRBJ1-5, with TRBD1 matching over 7 bases. Germline assignment: CDR1 DFQATT and CDR2 SNEGSKA (reference sequence). The length of the CDR3 is 19 residues. In DNA, the CDR3 is TGCTGTGCTAGAGATGCCTCCCGGACAGGAGTTTATAGCAATCAGCCCCAGCATTTT. It is translated as CCARDASRTGVYSNQPQHF.

This clonotype was seen repeatedly, ten times or more. The J gene is TRBJ1-3, the V gene TRBV7-2; no firm D call. In germline, CDR1 is SGHTA, CDR2 FQGNSA. The CDR3 spans 15 residues. The V gene lost 7 bases and the J gene lost 5 bases, with 18 bases spanning the gap. In DNA, the CDR3 is TGTGCCAGCACCATAAACGGAGGCGAAAGAAACACCATATATTTT. Translating it yields CASTINGGERNTIYF.

Turning to this clonotype: A much larger clone sits a single nucleotide away, making a read error possible. V gene TRBV2 combines with J gene TRBJ2-4, with D possibly matching TRBD2 (6 bases). The V end lost 7 bases, the J end lost 11 bases, and 15 bases lay between the germline ends. This CDR3 is 12 amino acids long. The germline CDR1 and CDR2 sequences are SNHLY and FYNNEI. CDR3: CASKAEGDFQYF. CDR3 DNA sequence: TGTGCCAGCAAAGCCGAAGGGGACTTTCAGTACTTC.

The chain carries TRBV30 and TRBJ2-3; no clear D. Germline loops: CDR1 GTSNPN, CDR2 SVGIG (reference sequence). The ends were cut back, 3 bases at V and 4 bases at J, with 11 bases in the middle. The CDR3 sequence is 13 residues long. This CDR3 is CAWRGFGPDTQYF. In DNA, the CDR3 is TGTGCCTGGAGAGGATTCGGGCCAGATACGCAGTATTTT.

This clonotype has more than one count but fewer than ten. This rearrangement joins TRBV5-1 to TRBJ1-6, with D perhaps matching TRBD1 (5 bases). The CDR3 consists of 15 residues. The V gene lost 4 bases and the J gene lost 2 bases, with 10 bases spanning the gap. CDR1 and CDR2 (germline): SGHRS, YFSETQ. The CDR3 coding sequence is TGCGCCAGCAGCAGAGACAGACCCTATAATTCACCCCTCCACTTT. This sequence encodes CASSRDRPYNSPLHF.

This clonotype was seen ten or more times. V is TRBV11-1 and J is TRBJ2-2; 10 bases agree with TRBD1. Per germline, CDR1 SGHAT and CDR2 FQDESV (reference sequence). The CDR3 is 16 residues long. Trimming took 1 base from V and 6 from J; bases not matched to a gene: 5. The CDR3 coding sequence is TGTGCCAGCAGCTTAGGACAGGGGGCTTTGGCCGGGGAGCTGTTTTTT. It is translated as CASSLGQGALAGELFF.

At least ten counts were recorded for this clonotype. This rearrangement joins TRBV12-3 or TRBV12-4 to TRBJ1-5; perhaps TRBD1 as D (6 bases). The CDR3 is 16 residues long. The V and J ends lost 6 bases and 2 bases respectively, with 17 bases between them. This chain's CDR3 is CASSPRGVTGNQPQHF. The CDR3 nucleotides are TGTGCCAGCAGCCCGAGGGGGGTAACCGGCAATCAGCCCCAGCATTTT.

Only a few counts were recorded for this clonotype. CDR3 sequence: CASSSLRGPQETQYF. CDR3 sequence (DNA): TGTGCCAGCAGCTCCCTTCGGGGGCCTCAAGAGACCCAGTACTTC. The V gene is TRBV12-3 or TRBV12-4, the J gene TRBJ2-5, with D perhaps being TRBD1 or TRBD2 (6 bases each). V dropped 6 bases and J dropped 2 bases, with 16 bases sitting between them. The CDR3 is made up of 15 amino acids.

This clonotype was seen a few times. The chain links TRBV4-2 to TRBJ1-5; D perhaps matches TRBD1 (5 bases). Trimming shortened V by 4 bases and J by 11 bases, and 18 bases separated the two germline ends. The germline CDR1 and CDR2 sequences are LGHNA and YNFKEQ. This CDR3 has 14 residues. CDR3 residues: CASSPGTENSAQHF. CDR3 nucleotides: TGTGCCAGCAGCCCCGGGACCGAGAACTCAGCCCAGCATTTT.

V usage is TRBV30 and J usage is TRBJ1-3; D not resolved. V lost 0 bases to trimming and J lost 3 bases, with 12 bases between them. Germline values: CDR1 GTSNPN, CDR2 SVGIG (reference sequence). The CDR3 spans 15 residues. This CDR3 is CAWSVGRTFGNTIYF. CDR3 bases: TGTGCCTGGAGTGTTGGAAGGACTTTTGGAAACACCATATATTTT.

This clonotype was counted ten times or more. The rearrangement links TRBV29-1 to TRBJ2-1, with 7 bases identical to TRBD1. The CDR3 loop spans 14 amino acids. J was trimmed by 4 bases and V by 7 bases; bases with no gene match: 10. Per the germline V gene, CDR1 is SQVTM and CDR2 is ANQGSEA. For the CDR3, the DNA is TGCAGCGGAACCGGGACAGTATCGTACAATGAGCAGTTCTTC. Amino acid sequence: CSGTGTVSYNEQFF.

This clonotype has more than one count but fewer than ten. V usage is TRBV7-2 and J usage is TRBJ1-6, with 7 bases matching TRBD1. The CDR3 loop spans 15 amino acids. Germline CDR1 is SGHTA and CDR2 is FQGNSA. V gave up 4 bases and J gave up 7 bases; unmatched junction bases: 7. The CDR3 nucleotides are TGTGCCAGCAGCTACACAGGGGCGTCCAATTCACCCCTCCACTTT. Protein: CASSYTGASNSPLHF.

This clonotype has ten or more counts. This sequence joins TRBV12-3 or TRBV12-4 and TRBJ2-2, with 7 bases that match TRBD2. The CDR3 is 15 amino acids. Trimming cost V 6 bases and J 7 bases; bases outside gene matches: 11. The CDR3 DNA follows: TGTGCCAGCAGCCCAAGCGGGGCGGCGGGCGGGGAGCTGTTTTTT. Translation: CASSPSGAAGGELFF.

The sample holds a few counts of this clonotype. This chain connects TRBV19 to TRBJ1-5; D may be TRBD1 (5 bases). The V and J ends lost 6 bases and 4 bases respectively, with 19 bases between them. CDR3 length: 16 amino acids. CDR1 is LNHDA and CDR2 is SQIVND in the germline V gene (reference sequence). Written as DNA, the CDR3 is TGTGCCAGTAGGTACGAGGAGGGGCGCAAAAATCAGCCCCAGCATTTT. This gives the protein CASRYEEGRKNQPQHF.

This clonotype has only one observation. The rearrangement joins TRBV2 to TRBJ2-1, with D maybe TRBD1 (6 bases). The CDR3 is made up of 11 amino acids. Germline V CDR1 and CDR2: SNHLY, FYNNEI. Trimming removed 6 bases from V and 12 bases from J, with 12 bases in between. In DNA form, the CDR3 reads TGTGCCAGCAGCAGGACAGTAGGGCAGTTCTTC. It is translated as CASSRTVGQFF.

The table lists this clonotype with many counts. The chain has TRBV20-1 and TRBJ2-1; 10 bases fit TRBD2. This CDR3 has 13 residues. Losses at the gene ends were 5 bases for V and 7 bases for J; bases not matched to a gene: 5. CDR1 and CDR2 from the germline V gene are DFQATT and SNEGSKA (reference sequence). The CDR3 loop reads CSAPGTSENEQFF. CDR3 in DNA: TGCAGTGCTCCCGGGACTAGCGAAAATGAGCAGTTCTTC.

The chain is built from TRBV27 and TRBJ2-1, with 8 bases that match TRBD2. Germline lookup yields CDR1 MNHEY and CDR2 SMNVEV (reference sequence). The CDR3 is 15 amino acids. V was clipped by 6 bases and J by 10 bases; unmatched bases: 14. CDR3 nucleotides: TGTGCCAGCAGATCCGGAAGCGGGGGAAGGTCGGAGCAGTTCTTC. Residues: CASRSGSGGRSEQFF.

The genes are TRBV9 and TRBJ2-3, with 7 bases lining up with TRBD2. J was trimmed by 2 bases and V by 7 bases; bases with no gene match: 7. Germline assignment: CDR1 SGDLS and CDR2 YYNGEE. The length of the CDR3 is 14 residues. For the CDR3, the DNA is TGTGCCAGCGGCCCAAGCGGGACCACAGATACGCAGTATTTT. Encoded protein: CASGPSGTTDTQYF.

The J gene is TRBJ2-1, the V gene TRBV7-9; 7 positions agree with TRBD2. The germline V gene encodes CDR1 SEHNR and CDR2 FQNEAQ (reference sequence). CDR3 length: 13 amino acids. V trimming: 3 bases; J trimming: 8 bases; junction bases outside the gene matches: 4. CDR3 residues: CASSLAGVDEQFF. The CDR3 DNA sequence: TGTGCCAGCAGCTTGGCGGGGGTCGATGAGCAGTTCTTC.

The gene calls are TRBV4-1 and TRBJ1-4; a possible D gene is TRBD1 (5 bases). Trimming removed 0 bases from V and 6 bases from J, with 11 bases in between. From germline, CDR1 is MGHRA and CDR2 YSYEKL. CDR3 length: 15 residues. The CDR3 bases are TGCGCCAGCAGCCAAGAGGCAGGGTATTATGAAAAACTGTTTTTT. It codes for CASSQEAGYYEKLFF.

There are a few counts of this clonotype. The chain joins TRBV14 to TRBJ2-2; possibly TRBD1 for D (6 bases). The CDR3 sequence is 15 residues long. The germline CDR1 and CDR2 sequences are SGHDN and FVKESK. V lost 5 bases and J 2 bases, leaving 12 bases between the germline ends. The CDR3 reads CASSGQILNTGELFF. The CDR3 DNA follows: TGTGCCAGCAGCGGACAGATTCTCAACACCGGGGAGCTGTTTTTT. The full variable domain, its missing parts supplied by reference TRBV14 and TRBJ2-2, is EAGVTQFPSHSVIEKGQTVTLRCDPISGHDNLYWYRRVMGKEIKFLLHFVKESKQDESGMPNNRFLAERTGGTYSTLKVQPAELEDSGVYFCASSGQILNTGELFFGEGSRLTVL.

This clonotype has ten or more counts. The germline gene is not matched at one end of the junction; a read error may be the cause. This chain joins TRBV5-1 and TRBJ1-1, with D possibly being TRBD1 (5 bases). From germline, CDR1 is SGHRS and CDR2 YFSETQ. This CDR3 contains 16 residues. DNA for the CDR3: TGCGCCAGCAGCTTGCAAGGGGAAGTAGTGGGGACTGAAGTTTTCTTT. Translating it yields CASSLQGEVVGTEVFF.

This clonotype has at least ten counts. The chain couples TRBV6-5 to TRBJ1-3; D remains unclear. Trimming pared 6 bases from V and 2 bases from J, leaving 17 bases between. The CDR3 length is 16 residues. Per the germline V gene, CDR1 is MNHEY and CDR2 is SVGAGI. CDR3 in DNA: TGTGCCAGCAGAAAATCGAGCAGGAGCACTGGAAACACCATATATTTT. It translates to CASRKSSRSTGNTIYF.